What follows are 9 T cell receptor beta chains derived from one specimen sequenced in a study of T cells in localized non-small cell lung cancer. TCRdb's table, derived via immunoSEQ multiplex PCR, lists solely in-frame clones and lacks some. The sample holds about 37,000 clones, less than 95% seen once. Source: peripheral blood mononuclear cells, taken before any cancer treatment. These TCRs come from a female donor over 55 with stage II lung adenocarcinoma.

The DNA for the CDR3 is TGTGCCAGTAGTATTCGGTCCGGCGAAGAGACCCAGTACTTC. This gives the protein CASSIRSGEETQYF. The J gene is TRBJ2-5, the V gene TRBV19; D is undetermined. CDR1 and CDR2 from the germline V gene are LNHDA and SQIVND (reference sequence). The length of the CDR3 is 14 residues. Trimming cost V 3 bases and J 3 bases, with 11 bases left between them.

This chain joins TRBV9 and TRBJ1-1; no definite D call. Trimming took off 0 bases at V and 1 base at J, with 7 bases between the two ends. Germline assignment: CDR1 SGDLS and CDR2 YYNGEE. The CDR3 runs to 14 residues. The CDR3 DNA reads TGTGCCAGCAGCGTAGTGGGCCAGAACACTGAAGCTTTCTTT. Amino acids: CASSVVGQNTEAFF.

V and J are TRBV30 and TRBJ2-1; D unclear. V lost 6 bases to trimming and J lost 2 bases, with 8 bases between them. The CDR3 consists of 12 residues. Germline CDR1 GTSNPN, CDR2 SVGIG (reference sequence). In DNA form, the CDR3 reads TGTGCCTGCGAAGCACCCTACAATGAGCAGTTCTTC. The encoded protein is CACEAPYNEQFF.

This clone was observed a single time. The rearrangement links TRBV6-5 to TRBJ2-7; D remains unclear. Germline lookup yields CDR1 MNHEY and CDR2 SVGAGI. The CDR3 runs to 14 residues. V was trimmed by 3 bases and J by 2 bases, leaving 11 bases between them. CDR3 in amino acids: CASSYGTVPYEQYF. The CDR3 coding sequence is TGTGCCAGCAGTTATGGAACAGTCCCCTACGAGCAGTACTTC.

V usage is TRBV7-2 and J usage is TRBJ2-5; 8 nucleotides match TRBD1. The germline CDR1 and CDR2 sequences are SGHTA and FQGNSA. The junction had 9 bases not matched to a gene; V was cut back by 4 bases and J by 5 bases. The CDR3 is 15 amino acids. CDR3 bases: TGTGCCAGCAGCTCGAACCAGGGGGCGCAGGAGACCCAGTACTTC. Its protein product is CASSSNQGAQETQYF. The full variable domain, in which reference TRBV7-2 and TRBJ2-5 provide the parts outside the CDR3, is GAGVSQSPSNKVTEKGKDVELRCDPISGHTALYWYRQSLGQGLEFLIYFQGNSAPDKSGLPSDRFSAERTGGSVSTLTIQRTQQEDSAVYLCASSSNQGAQETQYFGPGTRLLVL.

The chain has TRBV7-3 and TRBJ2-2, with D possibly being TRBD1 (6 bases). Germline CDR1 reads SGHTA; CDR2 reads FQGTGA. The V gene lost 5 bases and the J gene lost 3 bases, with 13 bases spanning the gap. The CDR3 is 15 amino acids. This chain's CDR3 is CASSQTGTDTGELFF. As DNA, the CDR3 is TGTGCCAGCAGCCAAACAGGGACCGACACCGGGGAGCTGTTTTTT.

DNA of the CDR3: TGTGCCAGCAGTTCGACAGGGGGCGGCACCGGGGAGCTGTTTTTT. Protein: CASSSTGGGTGELFF. The chain recombines TRBV6-6 with TRBJ2-2; 10 nucleotides match TRBD1. The CDR3 contains 15 residues. The junction had 3 bases not matched to a gene; V was cut back by 4 bases and J by 4 bases. CDR1 is MNHNY, CDR2 SVGAGI, per germline (reference sequence).

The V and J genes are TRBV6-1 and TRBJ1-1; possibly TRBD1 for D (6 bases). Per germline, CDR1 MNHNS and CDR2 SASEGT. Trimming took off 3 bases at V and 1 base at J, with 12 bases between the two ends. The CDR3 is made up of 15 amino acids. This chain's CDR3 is CASSDHGQPNTEAFF. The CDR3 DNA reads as TGTGCCAGCAGTGACCATGGACAGCCGAACACTGAAGCTTTCTTT.

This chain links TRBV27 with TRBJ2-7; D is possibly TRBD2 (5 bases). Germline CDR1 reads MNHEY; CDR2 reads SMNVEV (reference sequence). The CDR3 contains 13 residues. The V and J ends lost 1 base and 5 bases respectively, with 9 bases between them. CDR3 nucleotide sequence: TGTGCCAGCAGTTTATTTAAGGGAGACGAGCAGTACTTC. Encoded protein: CASSLFKGDEQYF.